This passage covers 21 T cell receptor beta chains from one sample sequenced in a study of OX40 agonist ivuxolimab in advanced cancers. Assay: immunoSEQ multiplex PCR; the TCRdb copy retains only in-frame clones and omits some. Among 70,000 to 90,000 clones listed, roughly 80% were seen once. Sample: CD4+ or CD8+ T cells sorted from blood, taken in a trial of the OX40 agonist ivuxolimab. These receptors came from an adult with an advanced solid tumor such as melanoma, head and neck, liver or kidney cancer.

The V and J genes are TRBV11-3 and TRBJ1-6; D is unresolved. Germline V CDR1 and CDR2: SGHNT, YENEEA. This CDR3 has 13 amino acids. The V and J ends lost 5 bases and 4 bases respectively, with 6 bases between them. The CDR3 region is CASSPQYNSPLHF. The CDR3 region has the DNA TGTGCCAGCAGCCCACAATATAATTCACCCCTCCACTTT.

The rearrangement links TRBV29-1 to TRBJ1-3, with 8 positions matching TRBD1. There are 14 residues in the CDR3. In germline, CDR1 is SQVTM, CDR2 ANQGSEA. With V trimmed by 4 bases and J by 4 bases, 6 bases remained unmatched. CDR3 amino acids: CSVGAGGLGNTIYF. In DNA form, the CDR3 reads TGCAGCGTTGGGGCAGGGGGCCTCGGAAACACCATATATTTT.

This clone was observed a handful of times. The CDR3 DNA reads as TGTGCCAGCAGCCAAAAGGGCTGGGGAGAGAACACCGGGGAGCTGTTTTTT. Encoded protein: CASSQKGWGENTGELFF. The J gene is TRBJ2-2, the V gene TRBV14, with a tentative D call TRBD2 (5 bases). Per the germline V gene, CDR1 is SGHDN and CDR2 is FVKESK. CDR3 size: 17 residues. Trimming took 2 bases from V and 1 from J, leaving 14 bases between them.

V gene TRBV19 combines with J gene TRBJ2-1; TRBD2 matches 14 bases. Trimming removed 5 bases from V and 3 bases from J; junction bases left unmatched: 9. Germline V gives CDR1 LNHDA, CDR2 SQIVND (reference sequence). The length of the CDR3 is 18 residues. The CDR3 spells CASSSLTSGRANYNEQFF. CDR3 DNA sequence: TGTGCCAGTAGTTCCTTGACTAGCGGGAGGGCCAACTACAATGAGCAGTTCTTC.

CDR3 coding DNA: TGCGCCAGCAGCTTGGTACCGGGAGGGCATCAGCCCCAGCATTTT. Translation: CASSLVPGGHQPQHF. The chain couples TRBV5-1 to TRBJ1-5; the D is unclear. The CDR3 consists of 15 residues. Germline CDR1 and CDR2: SGHRS and YFSETQ. Trimming cost V 0 bases and J 5 bases, with 12 bases left between them.

This chain joins TRBV6-5 and TRBJ2-3; D unclear. V was pared by 0 bases and J by 5 bases, with 12 bases between. Per the germline V gene, CDR1 is MNHEY and CDR2 is SVGAGI. CDR3 size: 15 residues. The chain's CDR3 is CASSYSLASGDTQYF. The CDR3 coding sequence is TGTGCCAGCAGTTACTCGCTGGCGTCGGGAGATACGCAGTATTTT.

This rearrangement joins TRBV10-2 to TRBJ1-2; a weak D match, TRBD1 (6 bases). CDR1 is WSHSY, CDR2 SAAADI, per germline. The CDR3 length is 14 residues. The V and J ends lost 5 bases and 8 bases respectively, with 18 bases between them. The CDR3 here is CASSHTGRDGGYTF. The CDR3 DNA reads as TGCGCCAGCAGTCACACAGGGAGGGACGGCGGCTACACCTTC.

This clone was observed a few times. V usage is TRBV2 and J usage is TRBJ2-7, with unresolved D. Germline loops: CDR1 SNHLY, CDR2 FYNNEI. V was trimmed by 4 bases and J by 5 bases, leaving 12 bases between them. This CDR3 is built from 13 residues. For the CDR3, the DNA is TGTGCCAGCAGTGTCTTCCAGAGTAACGAGCAGTACTTC. Translation gives CASSVFQSNEQYF.

The chain couples TRBV6-1 to TRBJ1-5; D is unresolved. V was cut by 1 base and J by 4 bases, with 8 bases left in between. Germline CDR1 and CDR2: MNHNS and SASEGT. This CDR3 has 14 residues. The CDR3 DNA is TGTGCCAGCAGTGAAGGAGGTCGGAATCAGCCCCAGCATTTT. Its protein product is CASSEGGRNQPQHF.

CDR3 bases: TGTGCCAGCAGCTTCGGACTAGCGAGACCCCCCGATTACAATGAGCAGTTCTTC. Translated, it gives CASSFGLARPPDYNEQFF. The V and J genes are TRBV11-3 and TRBJ2-1; 9 nucleotides match TRBD2. Germline values: CDR1 SGHNT, CDR2 YENEEA. The CDR3 totals 18 residues. The V gene end was trimmed by 3 bases and the J gene end by 4 bases; junction bases not matched to a gene: 13.

The chain employs TRBV7-2 and TRBJ2-7; D gene ambiguous. The CDR3 contains 14 residues. V was shortened by 0 bases and J by 1 base, with 7 bases between the two germline ends. CDR1 is SGHTA, CDR2 FQGNSA, per germline. CDR3 in amino acids: CASSLAFGSYEQYF. The CDR3 bases are TGTGCCAGCAGCTTAGCGTTCGGTTCCTACGAGCAGTACTTC.

The chain recombines TRBV18 with TRBJ2-7; 10 bases fit TRBD1. Germline V lookup: CDR1 KGHSH, CDR2 LQKENI. The CDR3 length is 15 residues. V gave up 3 bases and J gave up 3 bases; unmatched junction bases: 5. CDR3: CASSPGTGDIYEQYF. CDR3 coding DNA: TGTGCCAGCTCACCGGGGACAGGGGACATCTACGAGCAGTACTTC. The variable domain in full, with the rest retrieved from reference TRBV18 and TRBJ2-7, is NAGVMQNPRHLVRRRGQEARLRCSPMKGHSHVYWYRQLPEEGLKFMVYLQKENIIDESGMPKERFSAEFPKEGPSILRIQQVVRGDSAAYFCASSPGTGDIYEQYFGPGTRLTVT.

The chain couples TRBV5-6 to TRBJ2-7; 8 bases fit TRBD2. The germline gives CDR1 SGHDT, CDR2 YYEEEE. Unmatched junction bases numbered 4, after V lost 4 bases and J lost 7 bases. The CDR3 consists of 12 residues. The CDR3, as DNA: TGTGCCAGCAGCCAAACTAGCGGTGAGCAGTACTTC. Translating gives CASSQTSGEQYF.

The gene calls are TRBV14 and TRBJ1-6; no definite D call. The CDR3 has 15 residues. Trimming pared 4 bases from V and 0 bases from J, leaving 7 bases between. The V gene's germline CDR1 is SGHDN and CDR2 FVKESK. CDR3 sequence: CASSRLGSYNSPLHF. In nucleotides, the CDR3 is TGTGCCAGCAGCCGCCTGGGCTCCTATAATTCACCCCTCCACTTT.

This CDR3 is CASSQRENDYEQYF. The CDR3 DNA is TGTGCCAGCAGTCAGCGGGAGAACGACTACGAGCAGTACTTC. The V gene is TRBV6-5, the J gene TRBJ2-7, with 8 bases fitting TRBD2. V lost 5 bases to trimming and J lost 3 bases; unmatched junction nucleotides: 6. The CDR3 extends over 14 amino acids. Germline V CDR1 and CDR2: MNHEY, SVGAGI.

The rearrangement joins TRBV7-2 to TRBJ2-7; the D is unclear. Germline values: CDR1 SGHTA, CDR2 FQGNSA. The CDR3 contains 13 residues. With 4 bases removed from V and 0 bases from J, the gap between germline ends came to 7 bases. The CDR3 sequence: CASSYQSSYEQYF. The CDR3 DNA reads as TGTGCCAGCAGCTATCAGAGCTCCTACGAGCAGTACTTC.

The chain is built from TRBV19 and TRBJ1-2, with D unresolved. CDR3 size: 13 residues. Germline V lookup: CDR1 LNHDA, CDR2 SQIVND (reference sequence). Trimming shortened V by 1 base and J by 8 bases, and 11 bases separated the two germline ends. CDR3: CASSIAGNAGYTF. The CDR3 nucleotides read TGTGCCAGTAGTATAGCTGGGAATGCGGGCTACACCTTC.

The genes are TRBV7-9 and TRBJ1-4, with 7 bases that match TRBD1. The CDR3 spans 14 residues. V shed 3 bases and J 8 bases; nucleotides not matched to a gene: 6. Germline loops: CDR1 SEHNR, CDR2 FQNEAQ (reference sequence). The CDR3 sequence: CASSLGQTREKLFF. The CDR3, as DNA: TGTGCCAGCAGCTTGGGACAGACGAGGGAAAAACTGTTTTTT.

The chain has TRBV7-9 and TRBJ2-5, with unresolved D. This CDR3 comprises 13 residues. V was pared by 5 bases and J by 0 bases, with 7 bases between. The germline V gene has CDR1 SEHNR and CDR2 FQNEAQ (reference sequence). CDR3 sequence (DNA): TGTGCCAGCAGCATACACAACCAAGAGACCCAGTACTTC. It yields the protein CASSIHNQETQYF.

The V gene is TRBV6-5, the J gene TRBJ2-7; 8 bases align to TRBD2. The CDR3 contains 14 residues. With 5 bases clipped from V and 0 bases from J, the junction kept 3 bases outside the gene matches. Germline V gives CDR1 MNHEY, CDR2 SVGAGI. DNA for the CDR3: TGTGCCAGCAGTATCACTAGCGGCTCCTACGAGCAGTACTTC. The encoded protein is CASSITSGSYEQYF.

CDR3 region: CASSRAGGSNEQFF. CDR3 in DNA: TGTGCTAGCTCCCGAGCGGGGGGCTCTAATGAGCAGTTCTTC. The J gene is TRBJ2-1, the V gene TRBV7-7; TRBD2 matches 9 bases. This CDR3 contains 14 residues. Germline V CDR1 and CDR2: SSHAT, FNYEAQ (reference sequence).